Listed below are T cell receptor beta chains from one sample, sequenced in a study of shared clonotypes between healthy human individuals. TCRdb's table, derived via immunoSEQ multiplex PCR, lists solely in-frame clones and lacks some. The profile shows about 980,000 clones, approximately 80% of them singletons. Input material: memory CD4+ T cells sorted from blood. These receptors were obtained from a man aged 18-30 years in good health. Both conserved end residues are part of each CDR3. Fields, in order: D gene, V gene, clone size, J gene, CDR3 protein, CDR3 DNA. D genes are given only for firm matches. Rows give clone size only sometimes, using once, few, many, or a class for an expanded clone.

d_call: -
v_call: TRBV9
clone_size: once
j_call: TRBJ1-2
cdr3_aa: CASSVGYGYNYGYTF
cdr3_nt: TGTGCCAGCAGCGTAGGTTACGGTTACAACTATGGCTACACCTTC

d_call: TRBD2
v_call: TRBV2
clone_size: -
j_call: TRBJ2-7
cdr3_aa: CASRRLAEEQYF
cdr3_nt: TGTGCCAGCAGAAGACTAGCGGAGGAGCAGTACTTC

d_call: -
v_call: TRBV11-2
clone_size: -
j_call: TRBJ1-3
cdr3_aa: CASSVRNTIYF
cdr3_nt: TGTGCCAGCAGCGTCCGGAACACCATATATTTT

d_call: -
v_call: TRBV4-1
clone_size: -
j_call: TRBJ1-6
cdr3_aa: CASSQDFWSPLHF
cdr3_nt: TGCGCCAGCAGCCAAGATTTCTGGTCACCCCTCCACTTT

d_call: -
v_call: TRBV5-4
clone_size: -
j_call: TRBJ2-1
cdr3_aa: CASSPTGGVKMGEQFF
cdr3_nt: TGTGCCAGCAGCCCGACGGGTGGGGTAAAGATGGGTGAGCAGTTCTTC

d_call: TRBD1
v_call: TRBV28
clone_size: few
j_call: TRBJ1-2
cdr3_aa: CASSAPGQGAVGYTF
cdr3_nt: TGTGCCAGCAGTGCCCCGGGACAGGGGGCCGTAGGCTACACCTTC

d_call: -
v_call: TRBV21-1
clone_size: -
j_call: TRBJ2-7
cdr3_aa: CASSKPQGTRIRVYEQYF
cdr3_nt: TGTGCCAGCAGCAAACCACAAGGGACTAGAATCAGGGTCTACGAGCAGTACTTC

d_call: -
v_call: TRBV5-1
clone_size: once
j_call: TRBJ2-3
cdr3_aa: CASSLGAGTDTQYF
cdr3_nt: TGCGCCAGCAGCTTGGGAGCGGGCACAGATACGCAGTATTTT

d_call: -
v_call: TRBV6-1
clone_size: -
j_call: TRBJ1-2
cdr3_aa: CASNLGPGQTNYTF
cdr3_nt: TGTGCCAGCAATTTAGGGCCCGGCCAAACTAACTACACCTTC

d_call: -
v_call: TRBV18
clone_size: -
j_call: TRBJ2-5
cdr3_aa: CASSPPRAGWEETQYF
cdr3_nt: TGTGCCAGCTCACCACCGAGGGCAGGGTGGGAAGAGACCCAGTACTTC

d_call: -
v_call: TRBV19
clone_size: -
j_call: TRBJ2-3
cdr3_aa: CASSYTWTDTQYF
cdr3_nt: TGTGCCAGTAGCTATACATGGACAGATACGCAGTATTTT